This is a list of T cell receptor beta chains from one sample in a study of radiation and T cells in renal cell carcinoma. The repertoire was sequenced with immunoSEQ multiplex PCR; TCRdb's copy has only in-frame clones and lacks some. This sample has approximately 120,000 clones, with about four fifths found just once. This specimen was blood, taken from a patient whose treatment included radiotherapy and nephrectomy. Receptors originate from a man over 45 with renal cell carcinoma. CDR3s include the opening cysteine and the closing phenylalanine or tryptophan. D genes are given only for firm matches. The size of a clone is reported for some rows only, either as once, few or many, or as a class for expanded clones.

>TRBV4-1|NA|TRBJ2-4|TRBD2
TGCGCCAGCAGCCACACTAGCGGGTCCTCCGTTGGGGACATTCAGTACTTC
CASSHTSGSSVGDIQYF
>TRBV5-1|NA|TRBJ2-5|NA
TGCGCCAGCAGCTTGGCGAGGCTTCTACAAGAGACCCAGTACTTC
CASSLARLLQETQYF
>TRBV6-1|NA|TRBJ1-1|NA
TGTGCCAGCAGTGAAGGGAGGGACACTGAAGCTTTCTTT
CASSEGRDTEAFF
>TRBV28|NA|TRBJ2-7|NA
TGTGCCAGCAGTGTAATGCCCAGGAGGCCAACCTACGAGCAGTACTTC
CASSVMPRRPTYEQYF
>TRBV7-6|NA|TRBJ2-7|NA
TGTGCCAGCAGCCAAGCACAGTTCTCCTACGAGCAGTACTTC
CASSQAQFSYEQYF
>TRBV5-1|NA|TRBJ2-1|NA
TGCGCCAGTTCCTTGGGGGGCGTCACCAATGAGCAGTTCTTC
CASSLGGVTNEQFF
>TRBV30|NA|TRBJ2-7|NA
TGTGCCTGGAGCGGGGGACAGATTAGCTCCTACGAGCAGTACTTC
CAWSGGQISSYEQYF
>TRBV6-5|NA|TRBJ2-1|NA
TGTGCCAGCAAACAGTATGAGGGGAATGAGCAGTTCTTC
CASKQYEGNEQFF
>TRBV7-9|NA|TRBJ1-2|NA
TGTGCCAGCAGCTTAGGACGCACTAACTATGGCTACACCTTC
CASSLGRTNYGYTF
>TRBV19|few|TRBJ1-1|NA
TGTGCCAGTAGTATAGTCGGAGGGGAGACTGAAGCTTTCTTT
CASSIVGGETEAFF
>TRBV7-2|NA|TRBJ1-5|NA
TGTGCCAGCAGCTTTCACAACAATCAGCCCCAGCATTTT
CASSFHNNQPQHF
>TRBV7-6|NA|TRBJ2-1|NA
TGTGCCAGCAGCTTAGGGAGTCATTCTGGAGAGGAGCAGTTCTTC
CASSLGSHSGEEQFF
>TRBV14|NA|TRBJ2-3|NA
TGTGCCAGCAGCCTCTTAACAGCCGGCGGTACGCAGTATTTT
CASSLLTAGGTQYF
>TRBV5-1|NA|TRBJ2-1|NA
TGCGCCAGCAGTTCGCAGGGGACTCGAAACTTGGGTGAGCAGTTCTTC
CASSSQGTRNLGEQFF
>TRBV25-1|NA|TRBJ2-5|NA
TGTGCCAGCAGCGCGCGGGGCTGGGAGACCCAGTACTTC
CASSARGWETQYF
>TRBV6-5|few|TRBJ2-1|NA
TGTGCCAGCAGCTACGAGGGCAGGGGAAATGAGCAGTTCTTC
CASSYEGRGNEQFF
>TRBV18|NA|TRBJ2-7|NA
TGTGCCAGCTCACCAGGGGGAGAGCAGTACTTC
CASSPGGEQYF
>TRBV4-3|NA|TRBJ1-1|NA
TGCGCCAGCAGCCAAAGGCCGTCGGATTCTGAAGCTTTCTTT
CASSQRPSDSEAFF
>TRBV19|NA|TRBJ2-3|NA
TGTGCCAGTAGTATATCGTGGGATACGCAGTATTTT
CASSISWDTQYF
>TRBV29-1|NA|TRBJ2-7|NA
TGCAGCGCAAAAGACGGGCACTACGAGCAGTACTTC
CSAKDGHYEQYF
>TRBV4-2|NA|TRBJ2-3|TRBD2
TGTGCCAGCAGCCAAGTAGCTAGCGGGGGCACAGATACGCAGTATTTT
CASSQVASGGTDTQYF
>TRBV19|once|TRBJ1-5|TRBD1
TGTGCCAGTAGTATCCCCAGGGGGCTGAACAATCAGCCCCAGCATTTT
CASSIPRGLNNQPQHF
>TRBV6-6|few|TRBJ1-2|NA
TGTGCCAGCAGTAGGGTATCAAGTCAGTTTAACTATGGCTACACCTTC
CASSRVSSQFNYGYTF
>TRBV10-3|NA|TRBJ1-1|NA
TGTGCCATCAGTGAGTCGCGGGGAAGGGGAAGCACTGAAGCTTTCTTT
CAISESRGRGSTEAFF
>TRBV21-1|NA|TRBJ1-2|NA
TGTGCCAGCAGCAAAGGGGGGGAGGGCTATGGCTACACCTTC
CASSKGGEGYGYTF
>TRBV19|NA|TRBJ2-6|NA
TGTGCCAGTAGTATGGGAAGGTCTGGGGCCAACGTCCTGACTTTC
CASSMGRSGANVLTF
>TRBV5-4|NA|TRBJ1-5|NA
TGTGCCAGCAGCTTCGGGGAAGGTCAGCCCCAGCATTTT
CASSFGEGQPQHF
>TRBV5-1|NA|TRBJ2-5|NA
TGCGCCAGCAGCTTGGAAGGGGGGGGCGAGACCCAGTACTTC
CASSLEGGGETQYF
>TRBV18|once|TRBJ1-2|NA
TGTGCCAGCTCCCCGGAAAGGGCCGTCTATGGCTACACCTTC
CASSPERAVYGYTF
>TRBV2|NA|TRBJ2-6|NA
TGTGCCAGCAGTGAAAACACCTACTCTGGGGCCAACGTCCTGACTTTC
CASSENTYSGANVLTF
>TRBV5-4|NA|TRBJ1-4|NA
TGTGCCAGCAGCCCGACAGCAACTAATGAAAAACTGTTTTTT
CASSPTATNEKLFF
>TRBV6-1|NA|TRBJ1-3|NA
TGTGCCAGCAGTGAACCAGGAACCTCTGGAAACACCATATATTTT
CASSEPGTSGNTIYF
>TRBV19|NA|TRBJ1-6|NA
TGTGCCAGTAGAATCGGCAGCTCCTATAATTCACCCCTCCACTTT
CASRIGSSYNSPLHF
>TRBV6-1|few|TRBJ1-4|NA
TGTGCCAGCAGTGAAGCCCTTAATGAAAAACTGTTTTTT
CASSEALNEKLFF
>TRBV4-1|NA|TRBJ2-7|TRBD2
TGCGCCAGCAGCCAAGCGGGGGCGGGAGGGGAGCCCTACGAGCAGTACTTC
CASSQAGAGGEPYEQYF
>TRBV5-4|once|TRBJ2-5|NA
TGTGCCAGCAGCTCGGAGGCAGGGTCTGGAGAGACCCAGTACTTC
CASSSEAGSGETQYF
>TRBV5-1|NA|TRBJ2-7|TRBD2
TGCGCCAGCAGCCTTGGCGGGGGGCAGGAGCAGTACTTC
CASSLGGGQEQYF
>TRBV7-2|NA|TRBJ2-3|NA
TGTGCCAGCAGCCGCGGCGGGACAGCGCGGAAGTATTTT
CASSRGGTARKYF
>TRBV28|NA|TRBJ2-7|NA
TGTGCCAGCAGTTTTAGTTACGAGCAGTACTTC
CASSFSYEQYF
>TRBV6-5|NA|TRBJ1-1|NA
TGTGCCAGCAGCCCGGGGGATTGGGGCGCGACTTTCTTT
CASSPGDWGATFF
>TRBV7-2|NA|TRBJ2-3|NA
TGTGCCAGCAGCCTCCAGCCTAGCTCACGCCCGTATTTT
CASSLQPSSRPYF
>TRBV10-3|few|TRBJ1-3|NA
TGTGCCAGCAGTCTTATTGGTTTAGGGAACACCATATATTTT
CASSLIGLGNTIYF
>TRBV5-4|NA|TRBJ2-3|NA
TGTGCCAGCAGCTCACAAAGCACAGATACGCAGTATTTT
CASSSQSTDTQYF
>TRBV10-1|NA|TRBJ2-7|TRBD1
TGCGCCAGCAGGGGGATGTATAGGACAGGAACCTACGAGCAGTACTTC
CASRGMYRTGTYEQYF
>TRBV9|NA|TRBJ1-2|TRBD1
TGTGCCAGCAGCGTTTCCGGACAGGCTAACTATGGCTACACCTTC
CASSVSGQANYGYTF
>TRBV7-8|once|TRBJ2-7|NA
TGTGCCAGCAGCTTCTGGGGCGAGCAGTACTTC
CASSFWGEQYF
>TRBV11-2|NA|TRBJ2-4|NA
TGTGCCAGCAGCGGAGCGGTAGTTAGAGCCAAAAACATTCAGTACTTC
CASSGAVVRAKNIQYF
>TRBV7-8|NA|TRBJ1-5|TRBD1
TGTGCCAGCAGCTTAGCGGGACAGGTCGGGCCCCAGCATTTT
CASSLAGQVGPQHF